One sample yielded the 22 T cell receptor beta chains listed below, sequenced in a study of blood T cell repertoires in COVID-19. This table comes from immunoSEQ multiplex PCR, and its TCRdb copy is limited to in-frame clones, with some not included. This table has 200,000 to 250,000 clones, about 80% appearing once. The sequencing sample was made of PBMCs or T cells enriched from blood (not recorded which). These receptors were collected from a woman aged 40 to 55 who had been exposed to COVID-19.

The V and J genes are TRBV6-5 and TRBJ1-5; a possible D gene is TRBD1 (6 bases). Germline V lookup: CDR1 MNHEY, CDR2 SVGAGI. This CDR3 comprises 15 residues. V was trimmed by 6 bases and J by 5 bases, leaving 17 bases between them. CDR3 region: CASSDVGGGYQPQHF. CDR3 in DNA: TGTGCCAGCAGCGACGTAGGGGGAGGGTATCAGCCCCAGCATTTT.

The CDR3 here is CASSLFRGGGEQFF. As DNA, the CDR3 is TGTGCCAGCAGCCTATTCCGGGGGGGAGGTGAGCAGTTCTTC. The chain couples TRBV14 to TRBJ2-1, with 8 bases matching TRBD2. CDR1 is SGHDN and CDR2 is FVKESK in the germline V gene. CDR3 length: 14 residues. V shed 4 bases, J shed 9 bases, and the junction held 8 bases outside the gene matches.

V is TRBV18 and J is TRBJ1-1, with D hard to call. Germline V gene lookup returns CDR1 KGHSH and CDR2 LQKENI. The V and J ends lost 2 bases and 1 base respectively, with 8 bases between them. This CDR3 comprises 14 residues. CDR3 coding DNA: TGTGCCAGCTCACCAGGAGCCCCGAACACTGAAGCTTTCTTT. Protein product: CASSPGAPNTEAFF.

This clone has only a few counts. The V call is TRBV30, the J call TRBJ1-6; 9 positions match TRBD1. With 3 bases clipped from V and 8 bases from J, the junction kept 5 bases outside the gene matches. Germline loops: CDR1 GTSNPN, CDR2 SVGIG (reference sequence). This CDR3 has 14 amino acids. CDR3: CAWRSDRGYSPLHF. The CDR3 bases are TGTGCCTGGAGGTCCGACAGGGGGTATTCACCCCTCCACTTT.

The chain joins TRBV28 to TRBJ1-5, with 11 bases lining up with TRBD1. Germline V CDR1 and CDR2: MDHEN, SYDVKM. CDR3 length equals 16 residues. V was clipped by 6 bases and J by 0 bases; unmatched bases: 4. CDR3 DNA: TGTGCCAGCAGGCGGGACAGGGGGTATAGCAATCAGCCCCAGCATTTT. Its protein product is CASRRDRGYSNQPQHF.

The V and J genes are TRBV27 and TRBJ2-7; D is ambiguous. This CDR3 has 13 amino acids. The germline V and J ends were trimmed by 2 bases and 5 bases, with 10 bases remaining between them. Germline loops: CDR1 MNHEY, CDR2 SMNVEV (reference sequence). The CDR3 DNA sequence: TGTGCCAGCAGTTTAACGGGTTCCCACGAGCAGTACTTC. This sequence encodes CASSLTGSHEQYF.

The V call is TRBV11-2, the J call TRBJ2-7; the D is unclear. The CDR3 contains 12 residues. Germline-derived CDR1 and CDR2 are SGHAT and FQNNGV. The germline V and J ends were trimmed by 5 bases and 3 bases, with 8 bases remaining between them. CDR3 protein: CASSPIGYEQYF. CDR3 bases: TGTGCCAGCAGCCCGATCGGCTACGAGCAGTACTTC.

The CDR3 sequence is CASSLGRGLQTQYF. CDR3 in DNA: TGTGCCAGCAGCTTAGGCCGAGGGCTACAGACCCAGTACTTC. The chain couples TRBV13 to TRBJ2-5; tentatively, D is TRBD2 (5 bases). Germline-derived CDR1 and CDR2 are PRHDT and FYEKMQ (reference sequence). This CDR3 has 14 residues. The V end lost 0 bases, the J end lost 6 bases, and 11 bases lay between the germline ends.

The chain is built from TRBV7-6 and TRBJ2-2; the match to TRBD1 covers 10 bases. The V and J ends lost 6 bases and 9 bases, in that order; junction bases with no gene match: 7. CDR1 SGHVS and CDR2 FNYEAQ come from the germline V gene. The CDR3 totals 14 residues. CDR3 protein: CASSSGTGARELFF. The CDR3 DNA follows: TGTGCCAGCAGTTCCGGGACAGGGGCGAGGGAGCTGTTTTTT.

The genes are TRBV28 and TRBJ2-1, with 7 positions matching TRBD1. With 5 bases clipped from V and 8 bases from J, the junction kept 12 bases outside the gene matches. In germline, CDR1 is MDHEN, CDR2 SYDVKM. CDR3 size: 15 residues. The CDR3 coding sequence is TGTGCCAGCAGTCCCGGGGACAGCGGCATGGATGAGCAGTTCTTC. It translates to CASSPGDSGMDEQFF. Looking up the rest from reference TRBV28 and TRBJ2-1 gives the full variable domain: DVKVTQSSRYLVKRTGEKVFLECVQDMDHENMFWYRQDPGLGLRLIYFSYDVKMKEKGDIPEGYSVSREKKERFSLILESASTNQTSMYLCASSPGDSGMDEQFFGPGTRLTVL.

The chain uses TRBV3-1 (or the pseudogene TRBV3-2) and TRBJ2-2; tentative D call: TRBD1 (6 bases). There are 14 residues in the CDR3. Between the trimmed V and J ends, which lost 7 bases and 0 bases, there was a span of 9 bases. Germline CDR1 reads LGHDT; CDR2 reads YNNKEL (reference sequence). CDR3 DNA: TGTGCCAGCACCAGGGGTGCGAACACCGGGGAGCTGTTTTTT. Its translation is CASTRGANTGELFF.

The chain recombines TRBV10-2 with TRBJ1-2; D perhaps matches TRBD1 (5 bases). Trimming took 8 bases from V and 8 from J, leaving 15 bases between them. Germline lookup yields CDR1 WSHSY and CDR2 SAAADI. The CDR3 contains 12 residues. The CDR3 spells CASFSGDSGYTF. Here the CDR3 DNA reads TGCGCCAGCTTCTCGGGGGACTCGGGCTACACCTTC.

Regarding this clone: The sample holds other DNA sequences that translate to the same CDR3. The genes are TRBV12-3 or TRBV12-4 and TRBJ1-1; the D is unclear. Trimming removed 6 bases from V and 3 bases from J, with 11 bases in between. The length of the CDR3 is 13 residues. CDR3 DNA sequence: TGTGCCAGCAGCCCGGGGATACACACTGAAGCTTTCTTT. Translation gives CASSPGIHTEAFF.

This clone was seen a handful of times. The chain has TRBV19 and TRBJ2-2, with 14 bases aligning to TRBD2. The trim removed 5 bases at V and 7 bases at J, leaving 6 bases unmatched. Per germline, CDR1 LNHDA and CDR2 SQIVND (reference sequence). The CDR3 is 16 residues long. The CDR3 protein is CASSLGLAGVIGELFF. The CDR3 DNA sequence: TGTGCCAGTAGTCTGGGACTAGCGGGGGTCATCGGGGAGCTGTTTTTT.

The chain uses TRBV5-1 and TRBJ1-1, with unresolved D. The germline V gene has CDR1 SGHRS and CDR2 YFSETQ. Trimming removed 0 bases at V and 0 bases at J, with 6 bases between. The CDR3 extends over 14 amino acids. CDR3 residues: CASSLDLLNTEAFF. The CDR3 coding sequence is TGCGCCAGCAGCTTGGACCTATTGAACACTGAAGCTTTCTTT.

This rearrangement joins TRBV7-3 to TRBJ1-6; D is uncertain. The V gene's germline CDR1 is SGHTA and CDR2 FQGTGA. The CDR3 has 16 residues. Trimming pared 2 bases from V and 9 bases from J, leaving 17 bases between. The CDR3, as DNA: TGTGCCAGCAGCTTAGTTGGAGGTGCCGCAGGTTCACCCCTCCACTTT. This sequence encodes CASSLVGGAAGSPLHF.

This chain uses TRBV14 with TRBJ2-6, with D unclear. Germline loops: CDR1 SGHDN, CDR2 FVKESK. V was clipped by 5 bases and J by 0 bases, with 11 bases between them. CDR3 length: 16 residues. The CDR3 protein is CASSTHRSSGANVLTF. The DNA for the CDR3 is TGTGCCAGCAGCACCCATAGGAGCTCTGGGGCCAACGTCCTGACTTTC.

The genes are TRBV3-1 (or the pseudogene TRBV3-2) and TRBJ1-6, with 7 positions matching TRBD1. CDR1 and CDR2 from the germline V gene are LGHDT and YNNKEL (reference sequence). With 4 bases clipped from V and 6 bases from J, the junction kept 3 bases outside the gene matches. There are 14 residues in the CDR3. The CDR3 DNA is TGTGCCAGCAGCCGCAAGGGGGCTAATTCACCCCTCCACTTT. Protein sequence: CASSRKGANSPLHF.

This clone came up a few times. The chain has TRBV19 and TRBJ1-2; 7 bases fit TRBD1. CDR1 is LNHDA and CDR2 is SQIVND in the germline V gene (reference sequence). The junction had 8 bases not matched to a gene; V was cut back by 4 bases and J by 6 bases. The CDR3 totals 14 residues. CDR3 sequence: CASSNYRGVDGYTF. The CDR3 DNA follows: TGTGCCAGTAGTAATTACAGGGGCGTGGATGGCTACACCTTC. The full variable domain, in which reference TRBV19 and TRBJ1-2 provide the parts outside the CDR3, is DGGITQSPKYLFRKEGQNVTLSCEQNLNHDAMYWYRQDPGQGLRLIYYSQIVNDFQKGDIAEGYSVSREKKESFPLTVTSAQKNPTAFYLCASSNYRGVDGYTFGSGTRLTVV.

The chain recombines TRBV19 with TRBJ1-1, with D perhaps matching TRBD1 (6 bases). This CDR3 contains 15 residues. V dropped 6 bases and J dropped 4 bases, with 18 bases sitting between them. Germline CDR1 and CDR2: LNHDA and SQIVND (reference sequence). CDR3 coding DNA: TGTGCCAGTAGCCTGGGGGCCCCGGGGAGCACTGAAGCTTTCTTT. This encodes CASSLGAPGSTEAFF.

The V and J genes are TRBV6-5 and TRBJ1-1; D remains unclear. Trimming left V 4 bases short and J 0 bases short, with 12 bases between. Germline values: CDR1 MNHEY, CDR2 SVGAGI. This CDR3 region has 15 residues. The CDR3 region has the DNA TGTGCCAGCAGTTCATACCGGTGGTTGAACACTGAAGCTTTCTTT. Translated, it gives CASSSYRWLNTEAFF.

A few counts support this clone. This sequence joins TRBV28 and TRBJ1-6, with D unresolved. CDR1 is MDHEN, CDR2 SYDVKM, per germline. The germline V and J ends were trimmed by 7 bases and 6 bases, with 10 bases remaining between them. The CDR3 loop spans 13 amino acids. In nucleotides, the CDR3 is TGTGCCAGCACCGGCGAGGGTAATTCACCCCTCCACTTT. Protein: CASTGEGNSPLHF.